The clone carrying this T cell receptor beta chain turned up a few times. Its specificity is not known. This sample is part of a study of post-analysis software for immune sequencing data. Study overall: Relapsing-remitting, secondary progressive and progressive-relapsing multiple sclerosis were all included among the disease courses.

Study-level results: Normalized Chao1 diversity was significantly reduced in patients versus controls. Under the F measure, samples that were prepared in one batch clustered strongly together.

Each TCR beta cDNA library carried unique molecular identifiers. T cells numbering about 0.85 to 10 million gave rise to some 500,000 cDNA molecules. TCRdb reprocessed the PCR reads via MiXCR and lists one record per CDR3 protein. Among 750,000 to 950,000 distinct CDR3 sequences listed, approximately 50% were seen once. Sequences were obtained from blood. The TCR was taken from a girl aged 10-17 years with multiple sclerosis.

The CDR3 sequence: CSAKGLAGVYEQYF. The CDR3 coding sequence is TGCAGTGCAAAGGGACTAGCGGGAGTCTACGAGCAGTACTTC. The chain uses TRBV20-1 and TRBJ2-7, with 14 bases aligning to TRBD2. Germline-derived CDR1 and CDR2 are DFQATT and SNEGSKA (reference sequence). The CDR3 spans 14 residues. The V gene end was trimmed by 6 bases and the J gene end by 3 bases; junction bases not matched to a gene: 4.